Described below is a single TCR beta chain sequence and its context. As yet, its antigen is unknown. This record comes from a study of T cell repertoires in cytomegalovirus infection. Study in general: Public TCR beta signature analysis indicated the presence of both CMV infection and matching HLA type. Study-wide results and caveats: HLA-C-restricted TCR beta clonotypes specific for CMV led the ex vivo response. Pooled public TCR beta family frequency picked out CMV carriers with the relevant HLA.

The CDR3 is 13 residues long. Germline lookup yields CDR1 MNHEY and CDR2 SMNVEV (reference sequence). Losses at the gene ends were 4 bases for V and 5 bases for J; bases not matched to a gene: 0. MiXCR was run by TCRdb on the reads, yielding one entry per CDR3 protein. The sample lists around 200,000 distinct CDR3 sequences, less than 50% seen once, with 55% to 60% in the top ten. This clonotype was obtained from a human donor in good health (CMV status not recorded). Some clones in this sample may be carry-over from other donors' samples. The source material was CD8+ T cells from cultured PBMCs, sampled from culture after CMV antigen stimulation. The rearrangement joins TRBV27 to TRBJ2-5, with 11 bases lining up with TRBD1. The CDR3 protein is CASSWTGGETQYF. The CDR3 DNA reads TGTGCCAGCAGTTGGACAGGGGGCGAGACCCAGTACTTC.